These 29 T cell receptor beta chains share one sample of origin, sequenced in a study of identifying expanded T cells in peripheral blood. The protocol was immunoSEQ multiplex PCR, while the TCRdb copy is restricted to in-frame clones and leaves out a portion. The data hold about 58,000 clones, with 89% observed a single time. Sequenced material: blood. Receptor source: a person aged 18 to 75 in good health.

The chain has TRBV7-2 and TRBJ2-7; D may be TRBD1 (6 bases). The V end lost 3 bases, the J end lost 0 bases, and 12 bases lay between the germline ends. Looked up from germline, CDR1 is SGHTA and CDR2 is FQGNSA. The CDR3 is 15 amino acids. The DNA of the CDR3 is TGTGCCAGCAGCTTGTACAGGGCCTACTCCTACGAGCAGTACTTC. Translating gives CASSLYRAYSYEQYF.

CDR3 bases: TGTGCCAGCAGTTCCGAACCGGGACAGGGTTATGGCTACACCTTC. Translated: CASSSEPGQGYGYTF. The chain carries TRBV27 and TRBJ1-2; 9 bases agree with TRBD1. The germline CDR1 and CDR2 sequences are MNHEY and SMNVEV (reference sequence). The V gene end was trimmed by 4 bases and the J gene end by 5 bases; junction bases not matched to a gene: 8. CDR3 length: 15 amino acids.

As to this clone: The sample carries other DNA sequences with the same CDR3. The rearrangement links TRBV2 to TRBJ2-2; TRBD2 matches 7 bases. Germline V gives CDR1 SNHLY, CDR2 FYNNEI. CDR3 length: 15 amino acids. V was clipped by 2 bases and J by 0 bases; unmatched bases: 0. The CDR3 DNA reads as TGTGCCAGCAGTGAACGGGGGGCGAACACCGGGGAGCTGTTTTTT. Translating gives CASSERGANTGELFF.

The chain couples TRBV6-5 to TRBJ2-7; D is perhaps TRBD1 (6 bases). CDR3 length: 15 amino acids. Germline V gives CDR1 MNHEY, CDR2 SVGAGI. The V end was cut by 2 bases, the J end by 0 bases, with 11 bases between. Here the CDR3 reads CASSYDRYTSYEQYF. DNA of the CDR3: TGTGCCAGCAGTTACGACAGGTACACCTCCTACGAGCAGTACTTC.

This chain links TRBV2 with TRBJ2-2; TRBD1 matches at 7 bases. This CDR3 has 18 amino acids. Per germline, CDR1 SNHLY and CDR2 FYNNEI. Germline trimming cut 4 bases from V and 0 bases from J; bases unmatched to any gene: 11. The CDR3 coding sequence is TGTGCCAGCAGTGCGGGACAGCACGACCTGTCGAACACCGGGGAGCTGTTTTTT. This gives the protein CASSAGQHDLSNTGELFF.

The V and J genes are TRBV18 and TRBJ1-2; tentative D call: TRBD1 (5 bases). CDR1 and CDR2 from the germline V gene are KGHSH and LQKENI. V was clipped by 3 bases and J by 4 bases, with 9 bases between them. There are 13 residues in the CDR3. In nucleotides, the CDR3 is TGTGCCAGCTCACCGACAGAGTCCTATGGCTACACCTTC. Its translation: CASSPTESYGYTF.

This chain links TRBV19 with TRBJ2-2, with a possible D match to TRBD1 (6 bases). The germline V and J ends were trimmed by 10 bases and 2 bases, with 14 bases remaining between them. From germline, CDR1 is LNHDA and CDR2 SQIVND (reference sequence). This CDR3 is built from 14 residues. CDR3 DNA: TGTGCCACACGGGACAACCCTAACACCGGGGAGCTGTTTTTT. The encoded protein is CATRDNPNTGELFF.

This chain links TRBV7-2 with TRBJ1-3; no reliable D call. The CDR3 has 12 amino acids. The germline V gene has CDR1 SGHTA and CDR2 FQGNSA. Deletions cut 10 bases from V and 4 bases from J, with 11 bases between. DNA for the CDR3: TGTGCCACCTCGGACTGGGGAAACACCATATATTTT. Amino acid sequence: CATSDWGNTIYF.

The chain couples TRBV6-5 to TRBJ1-1, with TRBD1 identical over 8 bases. CDR3 length: 15 amino acids. Germline V gene lookup returns CDR1 MNHEY and CDR2 SVGAGI. The V gene end was trimmed by 5 bases and the J gene end by 3 bases; junction bases not matched to a gene: 8. CDR3 region: CASSPDRVWDTEAFF. The CDR3 DNA is TGTGCCAGCAGTCCGGACAGGGTGTGGGACACTGAAGCTTTCTTT.

The genes are TRBV6-4 and TRBJ1-2; D is ambiguous. The germline CDR1 and CDR2 sequences are MRHNA and SNTAGT. V was trimmed by 0 bases and J by 8 bases, leaving 4 bases between them. The CDR3 spans 11 residues. CDR3 sequence (DNA): TGTGCCAGCAGTGACTCGTACGGCTACACCTTC. Translating gives CASSDSYGYTF.

The chain joins TRBV6-5 to TRBJ2-2; TRBD2 is a possible D gene (6 bases). Trimming pared 8 bases from V and 4 bases from J, leaving 14 bases between. The germline V gene encodes CDR1 MNHEY and CDR2 SVGAGI. CDR3 length: 14 residues. The CDR3: CASGRGTSTGELFF. The CDR3, as DNA: TGTGCCAGCGGACGGGGGACTTCCACCGGGGAGCTGTTTTTT.

The chain recombines TRBV11-2 with TRBJ2-2; D gene ambiguous. Trimming stripped 5 bases from V and 5 bases from J, with 15 bases between. This CDR3 has 15 residues. Germline V CDR1 and CDR2: SGHAT, FQNNGV. CDR3 sequence (DNA): TGTGCCAGCAGCCCGGGTCGGGTTGTGACCGGGGAGCTGTTTTTT. Translating it yields CASSPGRVVTGELFF.

There are a few counts of this clone. Here the CDR3 reads CASSRLAGGTDTQYF. Written as DNA, the CDR3 is TGTGCCAGCAGCCGACTAGCGGGGGGCACAGATACGCAGTATTTT. The V and J genes are TRBV4-2 and TRBJ2-3, with 12 nucleotides matching TRBD2. The CDR3 is made up of 15 amino acids. V shed 4 bases and J 1 base; nucleotides not matched to a gene: 0. Germline V gene data show CDR1 as LGHNA and CDR2 as YNFKEQ.

The sample holds a few counts of this clone. The chain employs TRBV15 and TRBJ1-1, with D possibly being TRBD1 (6 bases). V was shortened by 0 bases and J by 0 bases, with 17 bases between the two germline ends. The CDR3 loop spans 18 amino acids. The germline gives CDR1 LNHNV, CDR2 YYDKDF (reference sequence). CDR3 sequence (DNA): TGTGCCACCAGCAGAGAGTGGAGGGGGAATTTCATGAACACTGAAGCTTTCTTT. Its translation is CATSREWRGNFMNTEAFF.

This chain uses TRBV5-6 with TRBJ2-7; TRBD1 agrees at 8 bases. V trimming: 4 bases; J trimming: 6 bases; junction bases outside the gene matches: 6. The CDR3 is 13 residues long. Germline loops: CDR1 SGHDT, CDR2 YYEEEE. CDR3 in DNA: TGTGCCAGCAGCCCGACAGGGGTTAGCGAGCAGTACTTC. Protein: CASSPTGVSEQYF.

The chain links TRBV19 to TRBJ2-3; TRBD2 aligns across 14 bases. From germline, CDR1 is LNHDA and CDR2 SQIVND (reference sequence). J gave up 5 bases and V 5 bases, and 9 bases lay outside the gene matches. This CDR3 has 17 amino acids. The CDR3 nucleotides are TGTGCCAGTAGTTCCACGCGACTAGCGGGGGGGCAAGATACGCAGTATTTT. It encodes CASSSTRLAGGQDTQYF.

This clone was seen only a few times. The CDR3 region is CASRPDRAYEQYF. DNA of the CDR3: TGTGCCAGCAGACCGGACAGGGCTTACGAGCAGTACTTC. The chain joins TRBV2 to TRBJ2-7; the match to TRBD1 covers 8 bases. The germline V gene has CDR1 SNHLY and CDR2 FYNNEI. J gave up 4 bases and V 6 bases, and 5 bases lay outside the gene matches. This CDR3 comprises 13 residues.

This chain uses TRBV19 with TRBJ2-1; 7 bases are a match to TRBD2. The CDR3 has 17 amino acids. The V and J ends lost 0 bases and 2 bases, in that order; junction bases with no gene match: 7. Germline V gene sequence: CDR1 LNHDA, CDR2 SQIVND (reference sequence). This CDR3 reads CASSIDRGTSAYNEQFF. The CDR3 nucleotides read TGTGCCAGTAGTATAGATAGAGGCACTAGCGCCTACAATGAGCAGTTCTTC.

The V call is TRBV6-1, the J call TRBJ2-5; the D is unclear. CDR1 MNHNS and CDR2 SASEGT come from the germline V gene. The CDR3 spans 14 residues. V was shortened by 7 bases and J by 1 base, with 13 bases between the two germline ends. CDR3 in amino acids: CASTMGSSQETQYF. The CDR3 nucleotides are TGTGCCAGCACGATGGGTTCCAGCCAAGAGACCCAGTACTTC.

The J gene is TRBJ2-1, the V gene TRBV12-5; D not certain. The length of the CDR3 is 13 residues. Trimming stripped 1 base from V and 10 bases from J, with 11 bases between. The germline gives CDR1 LGHNT, CDR2 FRNRAP. The CDR3 reads CASGLDGLGEQFF. CDR3 nucleotides: TGTGCTAGTGGTTTGGACGGGCTAGGCGAGCAGTTCTTC.

The chain links TRBV11-2 to TRBJ1-6; D is unclear. Germline-derived CDR1 and CDR2 are SGHAT and FQNNGV. V lost 1 base and J 7 bases, leaving 2 bases between the germline ends. CDR3 length equals 12 residues. The CDR3: CASSLGNSPLHF. The CDR3 DNA sequence: TGTGCCAGCAGCTTAGGGAATTCACCCCTCCACTTT.

The rearrangement uses TRBV28 and TRBJ2-7, with a weak D call TRBD2 (6 bases). The CDR3 is 14 amino acids. Trimming left V 5 bases short and J 6 bases short, with 17 bases between. CDR1 and CDR2 from the germline V gene are MDHEN and SYDVKM. The chain's CDR3 is CASSVLGAGLEQYF. The DNA for the CDR3 is TGTGCCAGCAGTGTCCTGGGAGCGGGTCTCGAGCAGTACTTC.

This chain joins TRBV11-2 and TRBJ2-7; D is perhaps TRBD1 (6 bases). The germline CDR1 and CDR2 sequences are SGHAT and FQNNGV. The CDR3 consists of 14 residues. The germline V and J ends were trimmed by 7 bases and 4 bases, with 17 bases remaining between them. The CDR3 here is CASTPQGSLYEQYF. For the CDR3, the DNA is TGTGCCAGCACCCCACAGGGATCGCTTTACGAGCAGTACTTC.

The J gene is TRBJ2-5, the V gene TRBV5-6; 9 nucleotides match TRBD2. The CDR3 is 15 amino acids. V lost 6 bases, J lost 3 bases, and 9 bases stayed unmatched. Germline assignment: CDR1 SGHDT and CDR2 YYEEEE. The CDR3 coding sequence is TGTGCCAGCAAGAGCCTAGCGGGGACTGAAGAGACCCAGTACTTC. Protein sequence: CASKSLAGTEETQYF.

The V gene is TRBV5-1, the J gene TRBJ2-7, with TRBD1 identical over 10 bases. The V gene's germline CDR1 is SGHRS and CDR2 YFSETQ. This CDR3 comprises 15 residues. Unmatched junction bases numbered 5, after V lost 0 bases and J lost 5 bases. The CDR3 region is CASSLEGDRGNEQYF. As DNA, the CDR3 is TGCGCCAGCAGCTTGGAGGGGGACAGGGGCAACGAGCAGTACTTC. Based on the CDR3 plus reference TRBV5-1 and TRBJ2-7, the full variable domain is KAGVTQTPRYLIKTRGQQVTLSCSPISGHRSVSWYQQTPGQGLQFLFEYFSETQRNKGNFPGRFSGRQFSNSRSEMNVSTLELGDSALYLCASSLEGDRGNEQYFGPGTRLTVT.

The chain links TRBV7-2 to TRBJ2-3; D is unclear. There are 14 residues in the CDR3. The V end was cut by 1 base, the J end by 0 bases, with 5 bases between. Germline V gene lookup returns CDR1 SGHTA and CDR2 FQGNSA. CDR3 nucleotide sequence: TGTGCCAGCAGCTTAGACAGTAGCACAGATACGCAGTATTTT. Its translation: CASSLDSSTDTQYF.

The chain couples TRBV5-6 to TRBJ2-3; TRBD1 might be the D (5 bases). CDR1 is SGHDT, CDR2 YYEEEE, per germline. The CDR3 covers 16 residues. The V gene lost 1 base and the J gene lost 10 bases, with 22 bases spanning the gap. The CDR3 sequence: CASSLSVGPGVASQYF. The CDR3 nucleotides are TGTGCCAGCAGCTTGTCAGTGGGGCCCGGAGTTGCCTCGCAGTATTTT.

This chain uses TRBV18 with TRBJ1-2; D is unclear. The length of the CDR3 is 13 residues. Trimming removed 2 bases from V and 8 bases from J, with 12 bases in between. The V gene's germline CDR1 is KGHSH and CDR2 LQKENI. DNA of the CDR3: TGTGCCAGCTCACCAAACAAGGCCGCGGGCTACACCTTC. Its protein is CASSPNKAAGYTF.

The rearrangement uses TRBV5-4 and TRBJ2-7; 7 nucleotides line up with TRBD2. CDR1 and CDR2 from the germline V gene are SGHNT and YYREEE (reference sequence). Trimming removed 4 bases from V and 9 bases from J; junction bases left unmatched: 22. The CDR3 consists of 17 residues. The CDR3 sequence is CASSPTGVGTNPSGQYF. DNA for the CDR3: TGTGCCAGCAGCCCAACGGGAGTGGGGACTAACCCCTCAGGGCAGTACTTC. The whole variable domain, filled in from reference TRBV5-4 and TRBJ2-7, reads ETGVTQSPTHLIKTRGQQVTLRCSSQSGHNTVSWYQQALGQGPQFIFQYYREEENGRGNFPPRFSGLQFPNYSSELNVNALELDDSALYLCASSPTGVGTNPSGQYFGPGTRLTVT.